This TCR beta chain was captured in a study of T cell repertoires in cytomegalovirus infection. This clonotype was picked up many times. Germline loops: CDR1 SGHTA, CDR2 FQGNSA. The CDR3 contains 15 residues. The V gene lost 5 bases and the J gene lost 5 bases, with 16 bases spanning the gap. A single record per CDR3 protein comes from TCRdb applying MiXCR to the reads. This repertoire shows about 140,000 distinct CDR3 sequences, under 8.5% found once; its top ten account for more than 15%. This TCR was recovered from a human donor in good health (CMV status not recorded). Some clones in this sample may be carry-over from other donors' samples. Sequencing was carried out using PBMCs. V and J are TRBV7-2 and TRBJ2-1; the D gene is possibly TRBD2 (6 bases). CDR3 sequence (DNA): TGTGCCAGCAGCCACGGGAGAAGCCGAAACAATGAGCAGTTCTTC. Translating it yields CASSHGRSRNNEQFF.